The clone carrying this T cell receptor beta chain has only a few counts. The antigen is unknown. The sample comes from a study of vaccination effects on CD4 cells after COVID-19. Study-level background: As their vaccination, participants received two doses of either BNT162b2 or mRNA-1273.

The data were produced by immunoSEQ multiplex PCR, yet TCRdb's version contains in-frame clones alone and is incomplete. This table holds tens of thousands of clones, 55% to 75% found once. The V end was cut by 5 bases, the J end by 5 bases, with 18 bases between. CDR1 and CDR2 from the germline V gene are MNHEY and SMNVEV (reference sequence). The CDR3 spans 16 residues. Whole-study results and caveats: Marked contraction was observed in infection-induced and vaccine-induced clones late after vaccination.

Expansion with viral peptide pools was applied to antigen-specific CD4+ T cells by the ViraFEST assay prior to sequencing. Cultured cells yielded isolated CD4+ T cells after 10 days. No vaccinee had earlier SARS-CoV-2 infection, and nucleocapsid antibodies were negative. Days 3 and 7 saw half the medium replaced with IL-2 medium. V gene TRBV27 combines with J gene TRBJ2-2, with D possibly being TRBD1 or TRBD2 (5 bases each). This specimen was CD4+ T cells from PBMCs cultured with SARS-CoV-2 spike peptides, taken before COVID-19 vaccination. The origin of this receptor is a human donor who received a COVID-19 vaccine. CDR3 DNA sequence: TGTGCCAGCAGTGCGCCCGGGGCGTTCGATACCGGGGAGCTGTTTTTT. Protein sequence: CASSAPGAFDTGELFF.